This entry features one TCR beta chain sequence. Antigen specificity is unknown. The protocol was immunoSEQ multiplex PCR, while the TCRdb copy is restricted to in-frame clones and leaves out a portion. This sample yields around 84,000 clones, of which under 95% are seen a single time; roughly 6.4% belongs to the top ten. This sample was taken from a study of T cell responses to AZD1222 COVID-19 vaccine. The study, taken as a whole, reports: Donors were largely white British and mainly female; clonal diversity was possibly underestimated. Epitopes outside B.1.351 and B.1.1.7 mutated regions reportedly drew nearly half of spike TCRs. Vaccination with two AZD1222 doses was followed by a rise in Spike-specific TCR breadth and depth.

This CDR3 region has 14 residues. Germline-derived CDR1 and CDR2 are SQVTM and ANQGSEA. The V and J ends lost 6 bases and 4 bases, in that order; junction bases with no gene match: 8. The source material was peripheral blood, sampled on day 0 of MenACWY control vaccination. The chain links TRBV29-1 to TRBJ2-3; 9 positions agree with TRBD1. The source is an adult in good health. Written as DNA, the CDR3 is TGCAGCGTGGGGGGACAGGGAAGTGCAGATACGCAGTATTTT. It encodes CSVGGQGSADTQYF.